Shown below are 30 T cell receptor beta chains from a single sample sequenced in a study of Ad26.COV2.S vaccination and SARS-CoV-2 variants. Treatment given: some 20 received Ad26.COV2.S at low or high dose, single or two shots; roughly five received placebo; per-sample allocation not given. The study sampled participants on day 63 after the first vaccine or placebo injection. Sequencing was performed with immunoSEQ multiplex PCR; in TCRdb, only in-frame clones are kept and a portion is missing. The profile covers 300,000 to 350,000 clones, with roughly 90% appearing a single time and around a tenth taken by the ten largest. The material was peripheral blood, obtained in a trial of Ad26.COV2.S vaccine versus placebo. The origin of the receptors is a person between 18 and 65 years old who received the Ad26.COV2.S COVID-19 vaccine or a placebo.

This rearrangement joins TRBV7-2 to TRBJ2-7; 8 bases map to TRBD2. Germline-derived CDR1 and CDR2 are SGHTA and FQGNSA. Trimming at V came to 1 base and at J to 7 bases, leaving 9 bases not matched to a gene. This CDR3 contains 15 residues. The CDR3 reads CASSLGVGLGGEQYF. The CDR3 bases are TGTGCCAGCAGCTTAGGGGTGGGACTAGGCGGAGAGCAGTACTTC.

CDR3 nucleotides: TGTGCCAGCAGCCAGCCAGCGGGGGGGCCTGGTGAGCAGTTCTTC. The encoded protein is CASSQPAGGPGEQFF. The V gene is TRBV4-2, the J gene TRBJ2-1; 10 nucleotides align to TRBD2. The CDR3 is made up of 15 amino acids. Per germline, CDR1 LGHNA and CDR2 YNFKEQ. Unmatched junction bases numbered 8, after V lost 3 bases and J lost 9 bases.

The chain joins TRBV6-2 or TRBV6-3 to TRBJ2-3, with 11 positions matching TRBD2. In germline, CDR1 is MNHEY, CDR2 SVGEGT. V gave up 2 bases and J gave up 3 bases; unmatched junction bases: 4. This CDR3 contains 16 residues. For the CDR3, the DNA is TGTGCCAGCAGTTACGGCACTAGCGGGAGTACAGATACGCAGTATTTT. Its translation is CASSYGTSGSTDTQYF.

This clone was seen a few times. V gene TRBV11-2 combines with J gene TRBJ1-2, with D possibly being TRBD1 (5 bases). This CDR3 has 13 residues. Germline CDR1 SGHAT, CDR2 FQNNGV. Trimming shortened V by 1 base and J by 8 bases, and 11 bases separated the two germline ends. CDR3 sequence (DNA): TGTGCCAGCAGCTTAGCCGCCGGGGGGGGCTACACCTTC. Its protein is CASSLAAGGGYTF.

The chain carries TRBV3-1 (or the pseudogene TRBV3-2) and TRBJ1-2; no clear D. Germline values: CDR1 LGHDT, CDR2 YNNKEL (reference sequence). V was cut by 0 bases and J by 6 bases, with 11 bases left in between. The CDR3 totals 14 residues. CDR3 in amino acids: CASSQEIRLDGYTF. In nucleotides, the CDR3 is TGTGCCAGCAGCCAAGAAATCCGGCTTGATGGCTACACCTTC.

This clone was found once. The chain carries TRBV5-6 and TRBJ2-1; D is perhaps TRBD1 (5 bases). CDR3 length: 15 amino acids. The V end was cut by 0 bases, the J end by 10 bases, with 17 bases between. Germline V gene data show CDR1 as SGHDT and CDR2 as YYEEEE. CDR3 nucleotide sequence: TGTGCCAGCAGCTTGGAAGGGGCGCTATGGGGCGAGCAGTTCTTC. It specifies CASSLEGALWGEQFF.

The V and J genes are TRBV19 and TRBJ2-1; TRBD1 matches at 7 bases. Germline CDR1 is LNHDA and CDR2 is SQIVND (reference sequence). Losses at the gene ends were 10 bases for V and 4 bases for J; bases not matched to a gene: 10. There are 14 residues in the CDR3. The CDR3 is CATSGTVPYNEQFF. The CDR3 DNA reads as TGTGCCACCTCCGGGACAGTCCCTTACAATGAGCAGTTCTTC. The whole variable domain, filled in from reference TRBV19 and TRBJ2-1, reads DGGITQSPKYLFRKEGQNVTLSCEQNLNHDAMYWYRQDPGQGLRLIYYSQIVNDFQKGDIAEGYSVSREKKESFPLTVTSAQKNPTAFYLCATSGTVPYNEQFFGPGTRLTVL.

The chain employs TRBV7-9 and TRBJ1-5; TRBD1 might be the D (5 bases). The CDR3 runs to 14 residues. V was shortened by 5 bases and J by 7 bases, with 15 bases between the two germline ends. Germline V CDR1 and CDR2: SEHNR, FQNEAQ (reference sequence). The CDR3 here is CASSRGEWDQPQHF. The CDR3 DNA sequence: TGTGCCAGCAGCCGGGGGGAGTGGGACCAGCCCCAGCATTTT.

This sequence joins TRBV11-2 and TRBJ2-5; TRBD1 aligns across 8 bases. The CDR3 loop spans 14 amino acids. The V gene end was trimmed by 1 base and the J gene end by 5 bases; junction bases not matched to a gene: 3. CDR1 and CDR2 (germline): SGHAT, FQNNGV. CDR3 coding DNA: TGTGCCAGCAGCTTAGCAGGGGGCGGGGAGACCCAGTACTTC. It yields the protein CASSLAGGGETQYF.

This sequence joins TRBV7-9 and TRBJ2-7; D ambiguous. Per germline, CDR1 SEHNR and CDR2 FQNEAQ (reference sequence). The CDR3 is made up of 12 amino acids. V lost 3 bases and J 4 bases, leaving 7 bases between the germline ends. CDR3 in amino acids: CASSFEVYEQYF. The CDR3 nucleotides read TGTGCCAGCAGCTTCGAAGTATACGAGCAGTACTTC. Full variable domain (rest looked up from reference TRBV7-9 and TRBJ2-7): DTGVSQNPRHKITKRGQNVTFRCDPISEHNRLYWYRQTLGQGPEFLTYFQNEAQLEKSRLLSDRFSAERPKGSFSTLEIQRTEQGDSAMYLCASSFEVYEQYFGPGTRLTVT.

The V gene is TRBV6-5, the J gene TRBJ2-7, with D possibly being TRBD1 (5 bases). The CDR3 runs 13 residues. Germline CDR1 and CDR2: MNHEY and SVGAGI. V lost 10 bases and J lost 5, with 18 bases in between. The CDR3 coding sequence is TGTGCCACCCAGCCCCGATGGGGCAACGAGCAGTACTTC. Encoded protein: CATQPRWGNEQYF.

This chain links TRBV18 with TRBJ1-6; TRBD1 might be the D (5 bases). The V end lost 3 bases, the J end lost 4 bases, and 7 bases lay between the germline ends. Germline-derived CDR1 and CDR2 are KGHSH and LQKENI. This CDR3 comprises 14 residues. As DNA, the CDR3 is TGTGCCAGCTCACCGGCAGGGTATAATTCACCCCTCCACTTT. Translating gives CASSPAGYNSPLHF.

This chain connects TRBV6-2 or TRBV6-3 to TRBJ2-1; TRBD2 agrees at 11 bases. Unmatched junction bases numbered 5, after V lost 2 bases and J lost 5 bases. Germline V gives CDR1 MNHEY, CDR2 SVGEGT. The CDR3 has 16 amino acids. CDR3 sequence: CASSYTSGSVHNEQFF. The CDR3 DNA reads TGTGCCAGCAGTTACACTAGCGGGAGCGTCCACAATGAGCAGTTCTTC.

A single count supports this clone. The chain joins TRBV27 to TRBJ2-7; 7 bases match TRBD1. The ends lost 2 bases at V and 2 bases at J; junction bases unmatched: 15. Germline loops: CDR1 MNHEY, CDR2 SMNVEV (reference sequence). The CDR3 covers 18 residues. The CDR3 is CASSLGHPGDSLTYEQYF. CDR3 in DNA: TGTGCCAGCAGTTTAGGACACCCCGGGGACAGCCTAACCTACGAGCAGTACTTC.

This clone turned up a few times. The chain couples TRBV10-3 to TRBJ2-2, with D perhaps matching TRBD1 (6 bases). The length of the CDR3 is 15 residues. With 8 bases removed from V and 1 base from J, the gap between germline ends came to 14 bases. Germline assignment: CDR1 ENHRY and CDR2 SYGVKD. CDR3 DNA sequence: TGTGCCATCGGATCAGAAGGGGGGAACACCGGGGAGCTGTTTTTT. Its translation: CAIGSEGGNTGELFF.

The V gene is TRBV14, the J gene TRBJ1-3; the match to TRBD1 covers 7 bases. V shed 4 bases and J 2 bases; nucleotides not matched to a gene: 11. The CDR3 extends over 17 amino acids. Germline lookup yields CDR1 SGHDN and CDR2 FVKESK. The CDR3, as DNA: TGTGCCAGCAGCCCAACCTTTGGGCAGGGGGCTGGAAACACCATATATTTT. Translating gives CASSPTFGQGAGNTIYF.

This clone turned up a few times. This rearrangement joins TRBV16 to TRBJ1-1, with D hard to call. The V and J ends lost 4 bases and 1 base respectively, with 10 bases between them. Looked up from germline, CDR1 is KGHSY and CDR2 is FQNENV. CDR3 length: 14 residues. The CDR3 nucleotides read TGTGCCAGCAGCCCAATTCCGTGGAACACTGAAGCTTTCTTT. It codes for CASSPIPWNTEAFF.

This clone was recorded once. The rearrangement joins TRBV24-1 to TRBJ1-6; D unresolved. The CDR3 sequence is 14 residues long. Germline CDR1 and CDR2: KGHDR and SFDVKD. The V gene lost 3 bases and the J gene lost 4 bases, with 6 bases spanning the gap. The CDR3 nucleotides are TGTGCCACCAGTGATGCGGGGTATAATTCACCCCTCCACTTT. This translates into CATSDAGYNSPLHF.

V is TRBV19 and J is TRBJ2-3; D might be TRBD1 (6 bases). With 1 base removed from V and 5 bases from J, the gap between germline ends came to 25 bases. Germline-derived CDR1 and CDR2 are LNHDA and SQIVND (reference sequence). The CDR3 consists of 19 residues. The CDR3 loop is CASSIGPAMWGLSIDTQYF. DNA for the CDR3: TGTGCCAGTAGTATAGGGCCCGCAATGTGGGGGCTGAGTATAGATACGCAGTATTTT. Full variable domain (remainder filled in from reference TRBV19 and TRBJ2-3): DGGITQSPKYLFRKEGQNVTLSCEQNLNHDAMYWYRQDPGQGLRLIYYSQIVNDFQKGDIAEGYSVSREKKESFPLTVTSAQKNPTAFYLCASSIGPAMWGLSIDTQYFGPGTRLTVL.

The chain carries TRBV5-1 and TRBJ1-1; D perhaps matches TRBD1 (5 bases). CDR1 SGHRS and CDR2 YFSETQ come from the germline V gene. V was clipped by 1 base and J by 6 bases, with 16 bases between them. This CDR3 is 15 amino acids long. CDR3 nucleotide sequence: TGCGCCAGCAGCTTGACGAACCTACCGGGGGCTGAAGCTTTCTTT. Amino acid sequence: CASSLTNLPGAEAFF.

V and J are TRBV7-8 and TRBJ2-3, with a tentative D call TRBD2 (5 bases). The V gene lost 6 bases and the J gene lost 8 bases, with 18 bases spanning the gap. The CDR3 extends over 14 amino acids. Germline CDR1 and CDR2: SGHVS and FQNEAQ. CDR3 in DNA: TGTGCCAGCAGTGGGTTGGCCTCCGAGGGTACGCAGTATTTT. As protein: CASSGLASEGTQYF.

The chain joins TRBV5-1 to TRBJ2-1, with D unresolved. Trimming removed 2 bases from V and 9 bases from J, with 9 bases in between. The germline V gene has CDR1 SGHRS and CDR2 YFSETQ. This CDR3 region has 12 residues. This CDR3 reads CASSFLGSEQFF. CDR3 coding DNA: TGCGCCAGCAGCTTCCTGGGCAGTGAGCAGTTCTTC. The full variable domain, rest sourced from reference TRBV5-1 and TRBJ2-1, is KAGVTQTPRYLIKTRGQQVTLSCSPISGHRSVSWYQQTPGQGLQFLFEYFSETQRNKGNFPGRFSGRQFSNSRSEMNVSTLELGDSALYLCASSFLGSEQFFGPGTRLTVL.

A single count supports this clone. V is TRBV4-3 and J is TRBJ1-1, with D unresolved. The CDR3 runs to 13 residues. Trimming pared 5 bases from V and 1 base from J, leaving 8 bases between. Germline CDR1 LGHNA, CDR2 YSLEER. This chain's CDR3 is CASSMGRNTEAFF. DNA for the CDR3: TGCGCCAGCAGCATGGGGAGGAACACTGAAGCTTTCTTT.

The chain employs TRBV28 and TRBJ2-7; no clear D. CDR3 length: 15 residues. Looked up from germline, CDR1 is MDHEN and CDR2 is SYDVKM. With 4 bases removed from V and 2 bases from J, the gap between germline ends came to 15 bases. For the CDR3, the DNA is TGTGCCAGCAGTTCCTTTCGGACGGAGCCCTACGAGCAGTACTTC. This gives the protein CASSSFRTEPYEQYF. Drawing the rest from reference TRBV28 and TRBJ2-7, the complete variable domain is DVKVTQSSRYLVKRTGEKVFLECVQDMDHENMFWYRQDPGLGLRLIYFSYDVKMKEKGDIPEGYSVSREKKERFSLILESASTNQTSMYLCASSSFRTEPYEQYFGPGTRLTVT.

The chain joins TRBV19 to TRBJ2-5, with 7 bases matching TRBD2. CDR3 size: 15 residues. Germline V gene sequence: CDR1 LNHDA, CDR2 SQIVND (reference sequence). J lost 4 bases, V lost 3 bases, and 8 bases had no gene match. In DNA form, the CDR3 reads TGTGCCAGTAGTATCGGCGGGGGTGGTCGAGAGACCCAGTACTTC. Translation gives CASSIGGGGRETQYF.

This chain uses TRBV11-2 with TRBJ2-5, with unresolved D. The V gene lost 1 base and the J gene lost 3 bases, with 12 bases spanning the gap. Germline CDR1 and CDR2: SGHAT and FQNNGV. This CDR3 comprises 15 residues. CDR3 coding DNA: TGTGCCAGCAGCTTAGTACCCTTAGGCGAAGAGACCCAGTACTTC. Its translation: CASSLVPLGEETQYF.

The chain recombines TRBV4-1 with TRBJ1-2; D perhaps matches TRBD1 (5 bases). V was trimmed by 1 base and J by 6 bases, leaving 15 bases between them. Germline V gives CDR1 MGHRA, CDR2 YSYEKL. The CDR3 extends over 15 amino acids. The CDR3: CASSQVQGRADGYTF. The CDR3 bases are TGCGCCAGCAGCCAAGTCCAGGGTCGCGCCGATGGCTACACCTTC.

V usage is TRBV7-9 and J usage is TRBJ1-3; tentatively, D is TRBD1 (5 bases). Looked up from germline, CDR1 is SEHNR and CDR2 is FQNEAQ (reference sequence). The CDR3 loop spans 14 amino acids. Trimming shortened V by 4 bases and J by 2 bases, and 9 bases separated the two germline ends. Here the CDR3 reads CASSSQGTGNTIYF. The CDR3 nucleotides are TGTGCCAGCAGCTCGCAGGGTACTGGAAACACCATATATTTT.

This clone showed up just once. The chain carries TRBV6-2 or TRBV6-3 and TRBJ2-3; D might be TRBD1 (5 bases). This CDR3 contains 15 residues. Germline CDR1 MNHEY, CDR2 SVGEGT. Trimming removed 5 bases from V and 0 bases from J, with 12 bases in between. The CDR3 DNA is TGTGCCAGCAGTAACCTAGGGGTTAGCACAGATACGCAGTATTTT. It encodes CASSNLGVSTDTQYF.

The gene calls are TRBV27 and TRBJ2-7; no clear D gene. This CDR3 region has 14 residues. The germline V gene has CDR1 MNHEY and CDR2 SMNVEV (reference sequence). The V gene lost 2 bases and the J gene lost 2 bases, with 10 bases spanning the gap. CDR3: CASSLAPGTYEQYF. DNA of the CDR3: TGTGCCAGCAGTTTAGCACCGGGCACCTACGAGCAGTACTTC.